Listed here are 20 T cell receptor beta chains from one sample, sequenced in a study of CD8 T cells in acute hepatitis C reinfection. This table comes from immunoSEQ multiplex PCR, and its TCRdb copy is limited to in-frame clones, with some not included. The sample carries 30,000 to 40,000 clones, just under 90% recorded once. The sample's time point: naive CD8 control sorted from an acute-time-point sample. Sample: naive CD8+ T cells from PBMCs. Receptors originate from a man in his thirties or forties with chronic hepatitis C.

The chain uses TRBV4-1 and TRBJ2-2, with unresolved D. Per germline, CDR1 MGHRA and CDR2 YSYEKL. Trimming shortened V by 0 bases and J by 4 bases, and 12 bases separated the two germline ends. CDR3 length: 16 residues. This CDR3 reads CASSQDPVPGTGELFF. In nucleotides, the CDR3 is TGCGCCAGCAGCCAAGATCCAGTGCCAGGCACCGGGGAGCTGTTTTTT.

In nucleotides, the CDR3 is TGTGCCAGCAGCCAAAGTTCGGCAGGGGGAACGTACGAGCAGTACTTC. This gives the protein CASSQSSAGGTYEQYF. The V and J genes are TRBV7-2 and TRBJ2-7; 7 nucleotides match TRBD1. There are 16 residues in the CDR3. Germline CDR1 and CDR2: SGHTA and FQGNSA. V trimming: 5 bases; J trimming: 4 bases; junction bases outside the gene matches: 14.

The chain employs TRBV5-1 and TRBJ2-3; D uncertain. Germline V gene lookup returns CDR1 SGHRS and CDR2 YFSETQ. The CDR3 totals 12 residues. V dropped 3 bases and J dropped 6 bases, with 8 bases sitting between them. The CDR3 loop reads CASSWSADTQYF. DNA of the CDR3: TGCGCCAGCAGCTGGTCAGCGGATACGCAGTATTTT.

The chain carries TRBV11-2 and TRBJ1-1, with D perhaps TRBD1 (6 bases). Trimming took off 2 bases at V and 1 base at J, with 14 bases between the two ends. The CDR3 extends over 16 amino acids. Germline assignment: CDR1 SGHAT and CDR2 FQNNGV. The CDR3 sequence: CASSLRRGATNTEAFF. The CDR3 DNA sequence: TGTGCCAGCAGCTTAAGGAGGGGGGCTACGAACACTGAAGCTTTCTTT.

This sequence joins TRBV19 and TRBJ2-2, with D possibly being TRBD1 (5 bases). The CDR3 has 14 amino acids. Germline CDR1 LNHDA, CDR2 SQIVND (reference sequence). Trimming pared 8 bases from V and 0 bases from J, leaving 10 bases between. CDR3 coding DNA: TGTGCCAGTGGACACGGTTCGAACACCGGGGAGCTGTTTTTT. Translated: CASGHGSNTGELFF. Looking up the rest from reference TRBV19 and TRBJ2-2 gives the full variable domain: DGGITQSPKYLFRKEGQNVTLSCEQNLNHDAMYWYRQDPGQGLRLIYYSQIVNDFQKGDIAEGYSVSREKKESFPLTVTSAQKNPTAFYLCASGHGSNTGELFFGEGSRLTVL.

The genes are TRBV6-5 and TRBJ1-1; unclear D gene. This CDR3 comprises 11 residues. V lost 2 bases and J 6 bases, leaving 4 bases between the germline ends. CDR1 and CDR2 from the germline V gene are MNHEY and SVGAGI. CDR3 bases: TGTGCCAGCAGTTACCCACCTGAAGCTTTCTTT. Amino acids: CASSYPPEAFF.

This chain joins TRBV13 and TRBJ2-3; 7 positions agree with TRBD1. The V segment lost 6 bases and the J segment 7 bases; nucleotides outside the gene matches: 16. Germline V gene sequence: CDR1 PRHDT, CDR2 FYEKMQ (reference sequence). This CDR3 region has 16 residues. CDR3 sequence: CASSPLGGASQNTQYF. CDR3 sequence (DNA): TGTGCCAGCAGTCCCTTAGGGGGCGCGTCTCAAAATACGCAGTATTTT.

J is TRBJ2-7 and V is TRBV6-1, with 7 bases fitting TRBD1. Trimming removed 6 bases from V and 1 base from J; junction bases left unmatched: 9. CDR1 is MNHNS and CDR2 is SASEGT in the germline V gene. The CDR3 contains 15 residues. CDR3 sequence: CASSDRQGLSYEQYF. The CDR3 DNA is TGTGCCAGCAGCGATCGACAGGGTCTTTCCTACGAGCAGTACTTC.

The chain couples TRBV19 to TRBJ1-1; the D is unclear. This CDR3 has 15 residues. Looked up from germline, CDR1 is LNHDA and CDR2 is SQIVND (reference sequence). The V and J ends lost 2 bases and 6 bases respectively, with 16 bases between them. The CDR3 DNA sequence: TGTGCCAGTAGTATATGGACGGTGGACTTGCCTGAAGCTTTCTTT. It encodes CASSIWTVDLPEAFF.

This clone is a singleton in its sample. The chain uses TRBV27 and TRBJ1-4; D is possibly TRBD1 (6 bases). The CDR3 is made up of 14 amino acids. With 8 bases removed from V and 7 bases from J, the gap between germline ends came to 17 bases. In germline, CDR1 is MNHEY, CDR2 SMNVEV (reference sequence). The CDR3 coding sequence is TGTGCCAGCTCAGAGAACCAGGGGTTTGAAAAACTGTTTTTT. Translated: CASSENQGFEKLFF.

The chain links TRBV27 to TRBJ2-7; 12 nucleotides agree with TRBD2. Germline values: CDR1 MNHEY, CDR2 SMNVEV (reference sequence). Unmatched junction bases numbered 5, after V lost 4 bases and J lost 4 bases. The length of the CDR3 is 15 residues. As DNA, the CDR3 is TGTGCCAGCAGTTCCCTAGCGGGAGGGCGATACGAGCAGTACTTC. Translated, it gives CASSSLAGGRYEQYF.

This chain connects TRBV4-3 to TRBJ1-1; the D gene is possibly TRBD1 (5 bases). The length of the CDR3 is 12 residues. Germline lookup yields CDR1 LGHNA and CDR2 YSLEER. Trimming cost V 4 bases and J 11 bases, with 14 bases left between them. The CDR3: CASSLRGGEAFF. The CDR3 nucleotides read TGCGCCAGCAGCCTCAGAGGAGGGGAGGCTTTCTTT.

As to this clone: The junction and the germline gene differ at one end; a read error may be behind it. This chain joins TRBV7-7 and TRBJ2-2; 7 bases align to TRBD2. The CDR3 totals 13 residues. From germline, CDR1 is SSHAT and CDR2 FNYEAQ (reference sequence). The CDR3, as DNA: TGTGCTAGCAGCTCGGGACTAACCGGGGAGCTGTTTTTT. Residues: CASSSGLTGELFF. The variable domain in full, completed from reference TRBV7-7 and TRBJ2-2, reads GAGVSQSPRYKVTKRGQDVTLRCDPISSHATLYWYQQALGQGPEFLTYFNYEAQPDKSGLPSDRFSAERPEGSISTLTIQRTEQRDSAMYRCASSSGLTGELFFGEGSRLTVL.

The chain has TRBV11-2 and TRBJ1-2, with D possibly matching TRBD1 (5 bases). With 3 bases removed from V and 0 bases from J, the gap between germline ends came to 8 bases. CDR3 length equals 14 residues. CDR1 SGHAT and CDR2 FQNNGV come from the germline V gene. In DNA, the CDR3 is TGTGCCAGCAGCTTGGGGGGAACTAACTATGGCTACACCTTC. Its protein is CASSLGGTNYGYTF. Full variable domain (missing parts from reference TRBV11-2 and TRBJ1-2): EAGVAQSPRYKIIEKRQSVAFWCNPISGHATLYWYQQILGQGPKLLIQFQNNGVVDDSQLPKDRFSAERLKGVDSTLKIQPAKLEDSAVYLCASSLGGTNYGYTFGSGTRLTVV.

The chain is built from TRBV30 and TRBJ1-4; a possible D gene is TRBD1 (6 bases). The CDR3 runs to 14 residues. Trimming removed 3 bases from V and 6 bases from J, with 14 bases in between. Germline V lookup: CDR1 GTSNPN, CDR2 SVGIG (reference sequence). CDR3 DNA sequence: TGTGCCTGGAGCCCTACAGGGCTGGATGAAAAACTGTTTTTT. It encodes CAWSPTGLDEKLFF.

This clone was observed a few times. This CDR3 is CASSDGLYNEQFF. For the CDR3, the DNA is TGTGCCAGCAGTGACGGACTATACAATGAGCAGTTCTTC. The chain carries TRBV6-4 and TRBJ2-1; tentative D call: TRBD2 (6 bases). The CDR3 spans 13 residues. V lost 2 bases and J 4 bases, leaving 6 bases between the germline ends. Germline CDR1 is MRHNA and CDR2 is SNTAGT.

V usage is TRBV10-2 and J usage is TRBJ1-2, with a possible D match to TRBD1 (6 bases). Trimming cost V 0 bases and J 6 bases, with 14 bases left between them. From germline, CDR1 is WSHSY and CDR2 SAAADI. The CDR3 contains 15 residues. The CDR3 nucleotides are TGCGCCAGCAGTGAGTCACTTCAATACAGGGATGGCTACACCTTC. Protein sequence: CASSESLQYRDGYTF.

This clone showed up just once. This chain links TRBV27 with TRBJ2-1; 11 bases are a match to TRBD2. The trim removed 5 bases at V and 8 bases at J, leaving 17 bases unmatched. The CDR3 has 18 residues. Germline CDR1 is MNHEY and CDR2 is SMNVEV (reference sequence). In nucleotides, the CDR3 is TGTGCCAGCAGTCCCGTCCTAGCGGGGGGCTTCGATGTCTATGAGCAGTTCTTC. Translating gives CASSPVLAGGFDVYEQFF.

The V and J genes are TRBV5-4 and TRBJ2-1; D is possibly TRBD1 (5 bases). The V gene's germline CDR1 is SGHNT and CDR2 YYREEE (reference sequence). The CDR3 sequence is 18 residues long. V lost 1 base to trimming and J lost 0 bases, with 17 bases between them. CDR3 nucleotides: TGTGCCAGCAGCTTGTGGGTAGGGGTCTCGAGCTCCTACAATGAGCAGTTCTTC. Translating it yields CASSLWVGVSSSYNEQFF. The full variable domain, in which reference TRBV5-4 and TRBJ2-1 provide the parts outside the CDR3, is ETGVTQSPTHLIKTRGQQVTLRCSSQSGHNTVSWYQQALGQGPQFIFQYYREEENGRGNFPPRFSGLQFPNYSSELNVNALELDDSALYLCASSLWVGVSSSYNEQFFGPGTRLTVL.

The table lists this clone with a count of one. V is TRBV5-4 and J is TRBJ2-3; D call uncertain. CDR1 SGHNT and CDR2 YYREEE come from the germline V gene (reference sequence). The V end lost 3 bases, the J end lost 0 bases, and 8 bases lay between the germline ends. This CDR3 is 14 amino acids long. The CDR3 sequence is CASSSLASTDTQYF. CDR3 nucleotides: TGTGCCAGCAGCTCCCTGGCTAGCACAGATACGCAGTATTTT. Variable domain in full (rest from reference TRBV5-4 and TRBJ2-3): ETGVTQSPTHLIKTRGQQVTLRCSSQSGHNTVSWYQQALGQGPQFIFQYYREEENGRGNFPPRFSGLQFPNYSSELNVNALELDDSALYLCASSSLASTDTQYFGPGTRLTVL.